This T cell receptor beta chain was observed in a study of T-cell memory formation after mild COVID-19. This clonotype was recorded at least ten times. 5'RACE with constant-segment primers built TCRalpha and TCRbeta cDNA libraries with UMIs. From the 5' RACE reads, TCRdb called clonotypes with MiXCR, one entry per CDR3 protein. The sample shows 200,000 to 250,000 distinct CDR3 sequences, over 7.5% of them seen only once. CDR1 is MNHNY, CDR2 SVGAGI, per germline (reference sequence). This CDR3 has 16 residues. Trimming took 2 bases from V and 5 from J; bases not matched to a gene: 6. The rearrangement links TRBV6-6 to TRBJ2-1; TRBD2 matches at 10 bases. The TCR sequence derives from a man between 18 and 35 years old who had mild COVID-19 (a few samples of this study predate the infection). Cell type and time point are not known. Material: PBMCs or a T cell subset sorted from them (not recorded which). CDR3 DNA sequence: TGTGCCAGCAGTTACGGGGCTAGCGGGGGTGACAATGAGCAGTTCTTC. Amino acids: CASSYGASGGDNEQFF.